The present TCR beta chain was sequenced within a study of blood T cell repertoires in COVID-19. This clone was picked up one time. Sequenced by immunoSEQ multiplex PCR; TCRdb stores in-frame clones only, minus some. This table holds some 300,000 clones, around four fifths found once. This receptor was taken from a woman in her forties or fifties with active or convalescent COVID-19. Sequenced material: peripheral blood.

The CDR3 region has the DNA TGTGCCACCCCGGGACAGGGTTCACGCGAGCAGTACTTC. Translating it yields CATPGQGSREQYF. This chain joins TRBV27 and TRBJ2-7; TRBD1 matches 9 bases. Germline CDR1 and CDR2: MNHEY and SMNVEV (reference sequence). The CDR3 consists of 13 residues. With V trimmed by 10 bases and J by 6 bases, 10 bases remained unmatched.